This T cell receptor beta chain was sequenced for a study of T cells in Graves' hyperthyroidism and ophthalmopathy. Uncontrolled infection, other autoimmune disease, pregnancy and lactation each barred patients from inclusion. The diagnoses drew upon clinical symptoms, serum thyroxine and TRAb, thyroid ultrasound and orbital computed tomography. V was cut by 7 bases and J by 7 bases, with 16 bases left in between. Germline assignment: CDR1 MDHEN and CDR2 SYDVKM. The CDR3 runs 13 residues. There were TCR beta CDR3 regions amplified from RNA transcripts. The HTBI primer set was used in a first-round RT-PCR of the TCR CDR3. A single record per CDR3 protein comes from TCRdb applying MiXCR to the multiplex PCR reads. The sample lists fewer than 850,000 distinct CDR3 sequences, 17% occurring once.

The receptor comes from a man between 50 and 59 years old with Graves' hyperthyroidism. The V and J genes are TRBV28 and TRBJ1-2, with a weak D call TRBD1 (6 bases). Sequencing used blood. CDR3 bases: TGTGCCAGCACCCAAAGGGGGGGCTCTGGCTACACCTTC. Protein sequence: CASTQRGGSGYTF.